This T cell receptor (beta chain) was sequenced in a study of blood T cell repertoires in COVID-19. Looking at the study overall: From the United States, Italy and Spain came samples of acute and convalescent COVID-19. PBMCs, B-cell-depleted T cells, or T cells provided the cDNA or gDNA that made up the material.

This CDR3 is 12 amino acids long. CDR1 is LGHNA, CDR2 YSLEER, per germline. Trimming removed 2 bases at V and 7 bases at J, with 6 bases between. Details on this clone: Other DNA sequences in this sample translate to the same CDR3.

Authors' analysis steps: The authors estimated nucleated cell counts from reference gene primer amplification. Using immunoSEQ multiplex PCR, the repertoire was profiled, and TCRdb retains in-frame clones only, with some absent. For V, J and clone size, that table is used; D and trimming come from the DNA. Here the sample spans about 240,000 clones, roughly 88% being singletons. V and J are TRBV4-3 and TRBJ2-1; D gene ambiguous. The specimen was peripheral blood. This sequence originates from a woman in her 30s with acute or convalescent COVID-19. The CDR3 protein is CASSQTGNEQFF. The DNA of the CDR3 is TGCGCCAGCAGCCAAACCGGGAATGAGCAGTTCTTC.